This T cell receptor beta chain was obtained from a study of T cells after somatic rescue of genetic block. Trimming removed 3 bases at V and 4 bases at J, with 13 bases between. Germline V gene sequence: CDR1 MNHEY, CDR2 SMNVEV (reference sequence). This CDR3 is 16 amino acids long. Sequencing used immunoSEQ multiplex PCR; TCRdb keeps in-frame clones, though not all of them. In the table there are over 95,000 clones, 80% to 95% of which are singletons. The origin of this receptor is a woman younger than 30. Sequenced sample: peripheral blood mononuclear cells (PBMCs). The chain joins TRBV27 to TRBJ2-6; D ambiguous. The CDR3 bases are TGTGCCAGCAGTTTCCTAAATCTACCCGGGGCCAACGTCCTGACTTTC. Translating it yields CASSFLNLPGANVLTF. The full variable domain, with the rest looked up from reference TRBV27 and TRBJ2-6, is EAQVTQNPRYLITVTGKKLTVTCSQNMNHEYMSWYRQDPGLGLRQIYYSMNVEVTDKGDVPEGYKVSRKEKRNFPLILESPSPNQTSLYFCASSFLNLPGANVLTFGAGSRLTVL.